The 28 T cell receptor beta chains below were found in one sample sequenced in a study of cytomegalovirus exposure and HLA in healthy donors. Amplification used 60 Vbeta primers and 13 Jbeta primers. The assay was immunoSEQ multiplex PCR, and TCRdb's table has in-frame clones only and misses some. The sample comprises about 100,000 clones, under 80% of which are singletons, and 3% to 4.5% rests with the top ten. Sample: PBMCs. The receptors originated from a woman in her forties or fifties in good health and CMV-seropositive.

The chain couples TRBV19 to TRBJ1-1, with 11 nucleotides matching TRBD1. Germline loops: CDR1 LNHDA, CDR2 SQIVND (reference sequence). This CDR3 has 19 residues. The ends lost 5 bases at V and 1 base at J; junction bases unmatched: 15. The CDR3 region is CASSPNYRDRGKPNTEAFF. CDR3 DNA: TGTGCCAGTAGTCCCAACTACCGGGACAGGGGGAAGCCGAACACTGAAGCTTTCTTT. Based on the CDR3 plus reference TRBV19 and TRBJ1-1, the full variable domain is DGGITQSPKYLFRKEGQNVTLSCEQNLNHDAMYWYRQDPGQGLRLIYYSQIVNDFQKGDIAEGYSVSREKKESFPLTVTSAQKNPTAFYLCASSPNYRDRGKPNTEAFFGQGTRLTVV.

This sequence joins TRBV30 and TRBJ2-5; 11 nucleotides line up with TRBD2. The CDR3 covers 14 residues. The V gene end was trimmed by 3 bases and the J gene end by 7 bases; junction bases not matched to a gene: 7. Germline loops: CDR1 GTSNPN, CDR2 SVGIG (reference sequence). The CDR3 sequence is CAWRLAGGPGTQYF. Here the CDR3 DNA reads TGTGCCTGGAGGCTAGCGGGAGGCCCGGGGACCCAGTACTTC.

The chain is built from TRBV12-5 and TRBJ1-1; D is undetermined. This CDR3 region has 12 residues. V was clipped by 3 bases and J by 6 bases, with 8 bases between them. Germline CDR1 LGHNT, CDR2 FRNRAP. CDR3 loop: CASGLSPAEAFF. The CDR3, as DNA: TGTGCTAGTGGTTTATCCCCAGCTGAAGCTTTCTTT.

The chain links TRBV7-2 to TRBJ1-5; a possible D gene is TRBD1 (5 bases). The germline V and J ends were trimmed by 1 base and 4 bases, with 8 bases remaining between them. Germline V gene sequence: CDR1 SGHTA, CDR2 FQGNSA. The CDR3 is 14 amino acids. The CDR3 DNA is TGTGCCAGCAGCTTAGTAGACAGAAATCAGCCCCAGCATTTT. This translates into CASSLVDRNQPQHF.

V usage is TRBV18 and J usage is TRBJ2-6, with TRBD2 as a possible D gene (5 bases). The CDR3 has 18 amino acids. Per the germline V gene, CDR1 is KGHSH and CDR2 is LQKENI. The V and J ends lost 2 bases and 0 bases respectively, with 14 bases between them. The CDR3 DNA sequence: TGTGCCAGCTCACCAATAAACAGTGGGAGCTCTGGGGCCAACGTCCTGACTTTC. It specifies CASSPINSGSSGANVLTF.

V usage is TRBV11-2 and J usage is TRBJ2-1, with TRBD1 as a possible D gene (6 bases). CDR1 and CDR2 (germline): SGHAT, FQNNGV. The CDR3 contains 15 residues. V lost 1 base to trimming and J lost 6 bases, with 13 bases between them. The CDR3 sequence: CASSLVWQGSNEQFF. For the CDR3, the DNA is TGTGCCAGCAGCTTAGTTTGGCAGGGGAGCAATGAGCAGTTCTTC.

This sequence joins TRBV7-3 and TRBJ2-3; D unclear. The CDR3 has 15 amino acids. The germline CDR1 and CDR2 sequences are SGHTA and FQGTGA. The V end lost 0 bases, the J end lost 1 base, and 8 bases lay between the germline ends. CDR3 loop: CASSLTHSRTDTQYF. CDR3 bases: TGTGCCAGCAGCTTAACGCACAGTCGCACAGATACGCAGTATTTT.

The chain links TRBV30 to TRBJ2-2; 7 nucleotides line up with TRBD1. Per germline, CDR1 GTSNPN and CDR2 SVGIG (reference sequence). The CDR3 loop spans 17 amino acids. The V segment lost 0 bases and the J segment 7 bases; nucleotides outside the gene matches: 14. The CDR3 bases are TGTGCCTGGAGTGTTTATAAGGGGGCGATGGGCTTCGGGGAGCTGTTTTTT. It codes for CAWSVYKGAMGFGELFF. Looking up the rest from reference TRBV30 and TRBJ2-2 gives the full variable domain: SQTIHQWPATLVQPVGSPLSLECTVEGTSNPNLYWYRQAAGRGLQLLFYSVGIGQISSEVPQNLSASRPQDRQFILSSKKLLLSDSGFYLCAWSVYKGAMGFGELFFGEGSRLTVL.

This clone was picked up a small number of times. V usage is TRBV19 and J usage is TRBJ2-1; the match to TRBD2 covers 9 bases. The germline CDR1 and CDR2 sequences are LNHDA and SQIVND (reference sequence). Unmatched junction bases numbered 5, after V lost 7 bases and J lost 7 bases. The CDR3 contains 13 residues. In DNA form, the CDR3 reads TGTGCCAGTACCCTAGCGGGAAGTAATGAGCAGTTCTTC. Translation gives CASTLAGSNEQFF.

This clone was found once. The genes are TRBV2 and TRBJ1-5; possibly TRBD1 for D (5 bases). This CDR3 spans 13 amino acids. V was trimmed by 4 bases and J by 5 bases, leaving 9 bases between them. Germline loops: CDR1 SNHLY, CDR2 FYNNEI. The CDR3 DNA follows: TGTGCCAGCAGTGGCGGGGGATATCAGCCCCAGCATTTT. This encodes CASSGGGYQPQHF.

V usage is TRBV29-1 and J usage is TRBJ1-2, with 9 bases lining up with TRBD1. The V segment lost 0 bases and the J segment 6 bases; nucleotides outside the gene matches: 11. The CDR3 has 16 amino acids. Germline CDR1 and CDR2: SQVTM and ANQGSEA. CDR3 amino acids: CSVEEFRPGQGHGYTF. The CDR3 nucleotides are TGCAGCGTTGAAGAGTTCCGGCCGGGACAGGGACATGGCTACACCTTC.

This sequence joins TRBV5-4 and TRBJ2-1; tentatively, D is TRBD1 (6 bases). V lost 0 bases and J lost 6, with 7 bases in between. Looked up from germline, CDR1 is SGHNT and CDR2 is YYREEE (reference sequence). The CDR3 is made up of 13 amino acids. The CDR3 loop is CASSLGGLNEQFF. The CDR3 DNA reads TGTGCCAGCAGCTTGGGGGGGCTCAATGAGCAGTTCTTC.

V gene TRBV5-4 combines with J gene TRBJ2-1, with a tentative D call TRBD2 (6 bases). Trimming took off 1 base at V and 5 bases at J, with 13 bases between the two ends. Germline assignment: CDR1 SGHNT and CDR2 YYREEE (reference sequence). There are 15 residues in the CDR3. The chain's CDR3 is CASSLLTGGDNEQFF. The CDR3 nucleotides read TGTGCCAGCAGCTTGCTTACGGGCGGGGACAATGAGCAGTTCTTC. Complete variable domain (other parts from reference TRBV5-4 and TRBJ2-1): ETGVTQSPTHLIKTRGQQVTLRCSSQSGHNTVSWYQQALGQGPQFIFQYYREEENGRGNFPPRFSGLQFPNYSSELNVNALELDDSALYLCASSLLTGGDNEQFFGPGTRLTVL.

V is TRBV27 and J is TRBJ1-2, with D possibly TRBD1 on 5 matching bases. The CDR3 has 14 amino acids. Trimming removed 5 bases from V and 4 bases from J, with 14 bases in between. The germline CDR1 and CDR2 sequences are MNHEY and SMNVEV (reference sequence). CDR3 nucleotides: TGTGCCAGCAGTCCGTCGGCAGGGATCTATGGCTACACCTTC. Its protein product is CASSPSAGIYGYTF.

The genes are TRBV2 and TRBJ2-5; possible D gene TRBD2, 6 bases. The J call is in doubt because the DNA end fits TRBJ2-7 better. Germline CDR1 and CDR2: SNHLY and FYNNEI. The CDR3 spans 12 residues. The CDR3 sequence is CATAGPAYEQYF. For the CDR3, the DNA is TGTGCTACGGCGGGGCCAGCCTACGAGCAGTACTTC.

The chain couples TRBV4-1 to TRBJ2-3; 9 nucleotides line up with TRBD1. The ends lost 0 bases at V and 2 bases at J; junction bases unmatched: 6. Germline V lookup: CDR1 MGHRA, CDR2 YSYEKL. This CDR3 has 17 residues. CDR3 sequence reads: CASSQEGTGTYTDTQYF. The CDR3 DNA reads TGCGCCAGCAGCCAAGAAGGGACAGGGACCTACACAGATACGCAGTATTTT.

The V call is TRBV5-4, the J call TRBJ1-1, with D possibly being TRBD1 (5 bases). CDR1 and CDR2 from the germline V gene are SGHNT and YYREEE (reference sequence). This CDR3 has 14 amino acids. V was trimmed by 3 bases and J by 1 base, leaving 10 bases between them. Written as DNA, the CDR3 is TGTGCCAGCAGCTGGGGCTTGGGGAACACTGAAGCTTTCTTT. Amino acids: CASSWGLGNTEAFF.

This chain links TRBV30 with TRBJ1-1; D unclear. The CDR3 has 15 residues. Germline V CDR1 and CDR2: GTSNPN, SVGIG (reference sequence). V lost 3 bases and J 1 base, leaving 15 bases between the germline ends. The chain's CDR3 is CAWSPLRVGNTEAFF. The CDR3 bases are TGTGCCTGGAGCCCTTTGAGGGTGGGGAACACTGAAGCTTTCTTT. The full variable domain, its missing parts supplied by reference TRBV30 and TRBJ1-1, is SQTIHQWPATLVQPVGSPLSLECTVEGTSNPNLYWYRQAAGRGLQLLFYSVGIGQISSEVPQNLSASRPQDRQFILSSKKLLLSDSGFYLCAWSPLRVGNTEAFFGQGTRLTVV.

This clone was detected only a few times. The chain links TRBV5-1 to TRBJ1-6; 10 bases are a match to TRBD1. After removal of 4 bases from V and 10 bases from J, the junction contained 5 bases not matched to a gene. CDR3 length: 14 residues. Looked up from germline, CDR1 is SGHRS and CDR2 is YFSETQ. CDR3 region: CASSHGQGGSPLHF. CDR3 nucleotides: TGCGCCAGCAGCCACGGACAGGGGGGATCACCCCTCCACTTT.

Relative to its sample, this clone is medium-sized. In the same sample, other DNA sequences code for this CDR3. This chain connects TRBV30 to TRBJ1-1; D perhaps matches TRBD1 (5 bases). The V end lost 2 bases, the J end lost 1 base, and 14 bases lay between the germline ends. Germline V lookup: CDR1 GTSNPN, CDR2 SVGIG (reference sequence). The CDR3 is 15 residues long. CDR3 nucleotides: TGTGCCTGGAGTCCTCCGAAGGGGCGGAACACTGAAGCTTTCTTT. Translated: CAWSPPKGRNTEAFF.

The J gene is TRBJ2-5, the V gene TRBV5-4, with D tentatively TRBD2 (6 bases). Germline CDR1 is SGHNT and CDR2 is YYREEE (reference sequence). This CDR3 contains 13 residues. V was pared by 8 bases and J by 5 bases, with 16 bases between. The CDR3: CASQASRGETQYF. CDR3 DNA: TGTGCCAGTCAAGCATCTCGGGGGGAGACCCAGTACTTC.

This clone was recorded once. This rearrangement joins TRBV6-6 to TRBJ1-5; tentative D call: TRBD1 (5 bases). Trimming removed 5 bases at V and 6 bases at J, with 14 bases between. This CDR3 has 14 residues. Per the germline V gene, CDR1 is MNHNY and CDR2 is SVGAGI (reference sequence). CDR3 loop: CASSLHRMGQPQHF. The CDR3, as DNA: TGTGCCAGCAGTCTCCACAGGATGGGTCAGCCCCAGCATTTT.

CDR3 DNA: TGTGCCAGCAGTTACCGACAGGGTGCGAACACCATATATTTT. It is translated as CASSYRQGANTIYF. The chain couples TRBV6-5 to TRBJ1-3, with 7 bases fitting TRBD1. Germline V gene sequence: CDR1 MNHEY, CDR2 SVGAGI. Unmatched junction bases numbered 5, after V lost 2 bases and J lost 7 bases. The CDR3 contains 14 residues.

The chain uses TRBV6-1 and TRBJ1-6; TRBD1 agrees at 8 bases. The CDR3 consists of 15 residues. Germline V gene data show CDR1 as MNHNS and CDR2 as SASEGT. The ends lost 7 bases at V and 7 bases at J; junction bases unmatched: 9. The DNA for the CDR3 is TGTGCCAGCAACTTTTTCACAGGGGGGAATTCACCCCTCCACTTT. Amino acid sequence: CASNFFTGGNSPLHF.

This chain links TRBV4-1 with TRBJ2-5; 8 bases agree with TRBD1. Germline V gene lookup returns CDR1 MGHRA and CDR2 YSYEKL. J gave up 5 bases and V 4 bases, and 9 bases lay outside the gene matches. The CDR3 has 15 residues. CDR3 loop: CASSRTQGVGETQYF. In DNA, the CDR3 is TGCGCCAGCAGCCGCACACAGGGGGTGGGGGAGACCCAGTACTTC.

This clone appeared a few times. The V call is TRBV27, the J call TRBJ2-1, with 12 bases that match TRBD2. Germline V gene sequence: CDR1 MNHEY, CDR2 SMNVEV (reference sequence). The CDR3 has 13 residues. V was clipped by 5 bases and J by 15 bases; unmatched bases: 8. CDR3 nucleotides: TGTGCCAGCAGTCCGACTAGCGGGAGTGTGAGGTTCTTC. It is translated as CASSPTSGSVRFF.

This chain joins TRBV6-1 and TRBJ1-2, with D hard to call. The V end lost 7 bases, the J end lost 5 bases, and 17 bases lay between the germline ends. CDR3 length: 14 amino acids. Germline CDR1 and CDR2: MNHNS and SASEGT. CDR3 protein: CASIRSAAEYGYTF. CDR3 nucleotide sequence: TGTGCCAGCATAAGGTCGGCGGCGGAGTATGGCTACACCTTC.

This chain connects TRBV27 to TRBJ2-7; 9 positions agree with TRBD1. Germline CDR1 and CDR2: MNHEY and SMNVEV (reference sequence). J lost 4 bases, V lost 9 bases, and 7 bases had no gene match. The CDR3 sequence is 13 residues long. The CDR3 bases are TGTGCCAGTGCGGACAGGGGAATATACGAGCAGTACTTC. This gives the protein CASADRGIYEQYF.